These 23 T cell receptor beta chains were all obtained from the same sample, sequenced in a study of tumor-infiltrating lymphocytes in primary liver carcinoma. Germline DNA was also extracted, and blood RNA was taken from unsorted whole blood. Using a constant-region primer together with ProtoScript II reverse transcriptase, TCR beta cDNA was made from 450 to 600 ng of total RNA. A slightly modified ARM-PCR protocol with three nested multiplex PCR rounds produced these TCR beta libraries. TRBV1-TRBV30 forward primers and a C-beta reverse primer were used in the first two PCR rounds, which each ran for about 10 cycles. TCRdb re-called the multiplex PCR reads through MiXCR, storing one row per CDR3 protein. The sample includes hundreds of thousands of distinct CDR3 sequences, over 55% seen only once; the top ten take approximately 9.4%. The specimen sequenced was peripheral blood. The receptors originated from a man aged 40-49 years with primary liver carcinoma and hepatitis B virus infection.

About this clonotype: The junction shows a germline mismatch at one end, possibly a read error. V and J are TRBV6-2 or TRBV6-3 and TRBJ2-5; the D is unclear. This CDR3 contains 13 residues. CDR1 and CDR2 (germline): MNHEY, SVGEGT. As DNA, the CDR3 is TGTGCCAGCAGTTACCGGTCCGGCGAGACCCATTACTTC. This translates into CASSYRSGETHYF.

In its sample, this clonotype was seen once. An end of the junction does not agree with germline; a read error may underlie this. The chain links TRBV6-1 to TRBJ1-1; no firm D call. CDR3 size: 17 residues. Germline V CDR1 and CDR2: MNHNS, SASEGT. The CDR3: CTSSEDEGQRANTEAFF. Written as DNA, the CDR3 is TGTACCAGCAGTGAAGATGAAGGGCAGAGGGCTAACACTGAAGCTTTCTTT.

With respect to this clonotype: This is likely a read error, given that the CDR3 carries no conserved phenylalanine or tryptophan at its end. The V and J genes are TRBV11-2 and TRBJ2-1; tentatively, D is TRBD2 (6 bases). CDR1 and CDR2 (germline): SGHAT, FQNNGV. The CDR3 spans 14 residues. The chain's CDR3 is CASSLVSGLNGQFL. DNA for the CDR3: TGTGCCAGCAGCTTAGTTAGCGGTCTCAATGGGCAGTTCTTA.

Notes on this clonotype: One base away lies a much larger clone, so this may be a sequencing read error. The V gene is TRBV4-3, the J gene TRBJ2-7; D ambiguous. The V and J ends lost 1 base and 0 bases respectively, with 10 bases between them. CDR3 length: 15 residues. Germline CDR1 reads LGHNA; CDR2 reads YSLEER. The CDR3 region is CASSQARDVSYEQYF. The CDR3 DNA reads TGCGCCAGCAGCCAAGCGCGTGACGTCTCCTACGAGCAGTACTTC.

This clonotype appeared a few times. The CDR3, as DNA: TGTGCCAGCAGTTTAGTCCCAGACTACGAGCAGTACTTC. Amino acid sequence: CASSLVPDYEQYF. The J gene is TRBJ2-7, the V gene TRBV6-2 or TRBV6-3; the D is unclear. This CDR3 has 13 amino acids. V was clipped by 4 bases and J by 3 bases, with 10 bases between them. Germline CDR1 reads MNHEY; CDR2 reads SVGEGT.

This clonotype has just a few counts. The CDR3 here is CASSLEAGQPQHF. The CDR3 region has the DNA TGCGCCAGCAGCTTGGAGGCAGGTCAGCCCCAGCATTTT. The chain uses TRBV5-1 and TRBJ1-5; D remains ambiguous. The germline V and J ends were trimmed by 0 bases and 6 bases, with 7 bases remaining between them. The CDR3 is 13 amino acids. Germline CDR1 reads SGHRS; CDR2 reads YFSETQ.

In regard to this clonotype: A read error may be the cause here, since a much bigger clone is one base away. The conserved phenylalanine or tryptophan is not found at the CDR3 terminus, so this likely reflects a read error. The chain combines TRBV29-1 with TRBJ2-5, with D perhaps TRBD2 (6 bases). Germline V gene data show CDR1 as SQVTM and CDR2 as ANQGSEA. The CDR3 spans 14 residues. The V and J ends lost 5 bases and 2 bases respectively, with 15 bases between them. CDR3 amino acids: CSVLAGGGQETQYS. The CDR3 bases are TGCAGCGTTTTGGCGGGTGGGGGGCAAGAGACCCAGTACTCC.

Points on this clonotype: Relative to the germline gene, one junction end is altered; a read error may explain this. V is TRBV29-1 and J is TRBJ1-1, with D unresolved. The CDR3 is made up of 11 amino acids. Germline values: CDR1 SQVTM, CDR2 ANQGSEA. CDR3 sequence reads: CSGVANTEAFF. The CDR3 coding sequence is TGCAGTGGGGTTGCGAACACCGAAGCTTTCTTT. The full variable domain, rest sourced from reference TRBV29-1 and TRBJ1-1, is SAVISQKPSRDICQRGTSLTIQCQVDSQVTMMFWYRQQPGQSLTLIATANQGSEATYESGFVIDKFPISRPNLTFSTLTVSNMSPEDSSIYLCSGVANTEAFFGQGTRLTVV.

On this clonotype: A much larger clone lies one base from this, so it may be a read error. The rearrangement joins TRBV5-4 to TRBJ2-1; D remains ambiguous. The CDR3 sequence is 11 residues long. Germline CDR1 and CDR2: SGHNT and YYREEE (reference sequence). The chain's CDR3 is CTSSRYNEQFF. The CDR3 DNA reads TGTACCAGCAGTCGCTACAATGAGCAGTTCTTC.

Of note for this clonotype: A read error may account for a junction end that differs from germline. The V gene is TRBV11-2, the J gene TRBJ2-1; 7 nucleotides agree with TRBD2. The germline V gene encodes CDR1 SGHAT and CDR2 FQNNGV. The CDR3 covers 15 residues. CDR3 DNA sequence: TGTGTCAGCACTCGGGAGGACAACTCCTACAATGAGCAGTTCTTC. Protein product: CVSTREDNSYNEQFF.

Worth noting for this clonotype: Mismatch with germline at one junction end may stem from a read error. The V gene is TRBV6-1, the J gene TRBJ2-7; a possible D gene is TRBD1 (6 bases). Germline V gene lookup returns CDR1 MNHNS and CDR2 SASEGT. CDR3 length: 13 residues. CDR3 coding DNA: TGTGCCAGCAGCCGACAGGCAAGCTACGAGCATTACTTC. This encodes CASSRQASYEHYF.

This chain uses TRBV11-2 with TRBJ2-3; D is unclear. From germline, CDR1 is SGHAT and CDR2 FQNNGV. V was trimmed by 3 bases and J by 0 bases, leaving 16 bases between them. The CDR3 has 17 amino acids. CDR3 residues: CASSFGQRPISTDTQYF. For the CDR3, the DNA is TGTGCCAGCAGCTTCGGGCAACGCCCAATAAGCACAGATACGCAGTATTTT.

As concerns this clonotype: A much larger clone lies a single base off, so this may be a read error. V and J are TRBV29-1 and TRBJ2-5, with 11 bases identical to TRBD1. V shed 6 bases, J shed 5 bases, and the junction held 11 bases outside the gene matches. Germline CDR1 is SQVTM and CDR2 is ANQGSEA. This CDR3 is built from 15 residues. The chain's CDR3 is CSVSPRTGGPETQYF. CDR3 nucleotide sequence: TGCAGCGTCTCCCCCAGGACAGGGGGCCCGGAGACCCAGTACTTC.

Of note for this clonotype: A read error may be the cause here, since a much bigger clone is one base away. This chain connects TRBV29-1 to TRBJ1-4; D is uncertain. The V gene's germline CDR1 is SQVTM and CDR2 ANQGSEA. This CDR3 is built from 10 residues. Here the CDR3 DNA reads TGCAGCGCCCTAGATGAAAAACTGATTTTT. It specifies CSALDEKLIF.

Comment on this clonotype: A much larger clone lies a single base off, so this may be a read error. The chain joins TRBV10-3 to TRBJ2-7, with TRBD2 matching 10 bases. The V gene's germline CDR1 is ENHRY and CDR2 SYGVKD. The CDR3 has 16 residues. The junction had 12 bases not matched to a gene; V was cut back by 8 bases and J by 2 bases. CDR3 in DNA: TGTGCCATCGGGTTCACTAGCGGGACCAACGCCTACGAGCAGTACTTC. This sequence encodes CAIGFTSGTNAYEQYF.

A remark on this clonotype: A much larger clone sits a single nucleotide away, making a read error possible. The rearrangement links TRBV6-1 to TRBJ1-2; weak D call: TRBD1 (6 bases). With 10 bases removed from V and 7 bases from J, the gap between germline ends came to 19 bases. This CDR3 is built from 13 residues. The germline V gene encodes CDR1 MNHNS and CDR2 SASEGT. This CDR3 is CATRTWTEGGYTF. Here the CDR3 DNA reads TGTGCCACCCGTACCTGGACAGAGGGTGGCTACACCTTC.

The chain carries TRBV7-9 and TRBJ1-2, with TRBD1 as a possible D gene (5 bases). The germline V gene encodes CDR1 SEHNR and CDR2 FQNEAQ (reference sequence). This CDR3 comprises 14 residues. V was pared by 4 bases and J by 7 bases, with 16 bases between. The CDR3 loop is CASSSQDKAPGYTF. CDR3 nucleotide sequence: TGTGCCAGCAGCTCCCAGGACAAGGCCCCTGGCTACACCTTC.

Comments on this clonotype: A much larger clone lies a single base off, so this may be a read error. The V gene is TRBV10-3, the J gene TRBJ1-2; D gene unclear. V gave up 9 bases and J gave up 1 base, with 9 bases separating them. The CDR3 is 12 residues long. Germline CDR1 reads ENHRY; CDR2 reads SYGVKD. The CDR3 is CAMKESNYGYTF. The DNA for the CDR3 is TGTGCCATGAAGGAGAGTAACTATGGCTACACCTTC.

Concerning this clonotype: With a much larger clone just one base away, this may be a read error. This CDR3 is missing its conserved last phenylalanine or tryptophan, likely due to a read error. The CDR3 protein is CASSYSDPSTDTQYL. CDR3 nucleotides: TGTGCCAGCAGTTACTCAGACCCTAGCACAGATACGCAGTATCTT. The chain recombines TRBV6-5 with TRBJ2-3; D is unclear. The CDR3 covers 15 residues. Germline V gene sequence: CDR1 MNHEY, CDR2 SVGAGI. With 0 bases removed from V and 0 bases from J, the gap between germline ends came to 7 bases.

This clonotype has only a few counts. The chain employs TRBV5-1 and TRBJ2-7; D unresolved. The CDR3 consists of 13 residues. Germline V gene lookup returns CDR1 SGHRS and CDR2 YFSETQ. Trimming took off 0 bases at V and 3 bases at J, with 7 bases between the two ends. The DNA of the CDR3 is TGCGCCAGCAGCTTGGCCGGGCTCTACGAGCAGTACTTC. Translating it yields CASSLAGLYEQYF.

Notes on this clonotype: At one end the junction does not follow the germline gene, possibly because of a read error. V usage is TRBV30 and J usage is TRBJ1-6; D unresolved. Germline CDR1 reads GTSNPN; CDR2 reads SVGIG (reference sequence). The CDR3 loop spans 13 amino acids. For the CDR3, the DNA is TGTGCCTGGAGTGCCCCGCGGGATTCACACCTCCACTTT. Amino acid sequence: CAWSAPRDSHLHF.

The chain uses TRBV14 and TRBJ1-1, with no clear D. This CDR3 comprises 12 residues. V lost 4 bases, J lost 11 bases, and 14 bases lay in between. CDR1 is SGHDN and CDR2 is FVKESK in the germline V gene. The CDR3 DNA reads as TGTGCCAGCAGCCCCTGGGGAGCCGGGGCTTTCTTT. Protein product: CASSPWGAGAFF.

The chain uses TRBV5-4 and TRBJ2-2; possibly TRBD2 for D (5 bases). Trimming cost V 2 bases and J 2 bases, with 10 bases left between them. The CDR3 extends over 15 amino acids. Germline V gives CDR1 SGHNT, CDR2 YYREEE (reference sequence). The CDR3 reads CASSFSERNTGELFF. The CDR3 nucleotides read TGTGCCAGCAGCTTTAGCGAGAGAAACACCGGGGAGCTGTTTTTT.